This entry describes one T cell receptor (beta chain). Its antigen remains unidentified. Libraries were prepared by immunoSEQ multiplex PCR; TCRdb keeps only in-frame clonotypes and omits some of them. The sample carries over 14,000 clones, about 70% recorded once. The length of the CDR3 is 11 residues. The junction had 1 base not matched to a gene; V was cut back by 6 bases and J by 6 bases. Germline CDR1 reads LNHDA; CDR2 reads SQIVND (reference sequence). This record belongs to a study of radiotherapy plus CTLA-4 blockade in lung cancer. Points from the study as a whole: In blood, TCR clones derived from the tumor expanded after radiotherapy plus ipilimumab.

The chain couples TRBV19 to TRBJ1-1, with 7 bases fitting TRBD1. Sequenced here: peripheral blood, sampled from a patient treated with radiotherapy plus ipilimumab. The receptor was derived from a human donor with non-small cell lung cancer whose response to radiotherapy plus ipilimumab could not be evaluated. The CDR3, as DNA: TGTGCCAGTAGGGGGACAGCTGAAGCTTTCTTT. Protein sequence: CASRGTAEAFF. The entire variable domain, with the rest obtained from reference TRBV19 and TRBJ1-1, is as follows: DGGITQSPKYLFRKEGQNVTLSCEQNLNHDAMYWYRQDPGQGLRLIYYSQIVNDFQKGDIAEGYSVSREKKESFPLTVTSAQKNPTAFYLCASRGTAEAFFGQGTRLTVV.